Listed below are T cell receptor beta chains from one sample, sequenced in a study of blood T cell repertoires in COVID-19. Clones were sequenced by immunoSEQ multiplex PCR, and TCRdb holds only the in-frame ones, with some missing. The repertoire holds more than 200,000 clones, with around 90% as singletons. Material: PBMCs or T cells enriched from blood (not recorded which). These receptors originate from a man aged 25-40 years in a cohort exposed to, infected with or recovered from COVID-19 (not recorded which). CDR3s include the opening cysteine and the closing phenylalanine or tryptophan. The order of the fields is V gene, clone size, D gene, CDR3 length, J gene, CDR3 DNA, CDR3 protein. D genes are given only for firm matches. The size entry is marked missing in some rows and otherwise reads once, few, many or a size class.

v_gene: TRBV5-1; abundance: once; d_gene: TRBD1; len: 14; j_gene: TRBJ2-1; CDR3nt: TGCGCCAGCAGCCCCTGGGACAGCAACAATGAGCAGTTCTTC; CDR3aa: CASSPWDSNNEQFF
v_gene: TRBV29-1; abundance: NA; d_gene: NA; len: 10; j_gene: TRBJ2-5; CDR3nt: TGCAGCGTGGGGGGAGGGACCCAGTACTTC; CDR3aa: CSVGGGTQYF
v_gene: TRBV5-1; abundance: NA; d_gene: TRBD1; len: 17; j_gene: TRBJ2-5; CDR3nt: TGCGCCAGCAGCCCGGGGACAGCCCAGCAGTGGGAAGAGACCCAGTACTTC; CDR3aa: CASSPGTAQQWEETQYF
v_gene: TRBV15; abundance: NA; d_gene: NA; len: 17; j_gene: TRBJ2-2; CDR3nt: TGTGCCACCAAGGGTTTCGGACAGCGCCGAGGCACCGGGGAGCTGTTTTTT; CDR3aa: CATKGFGQRRGTGELFF
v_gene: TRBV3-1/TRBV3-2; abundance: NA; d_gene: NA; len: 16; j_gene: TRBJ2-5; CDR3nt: TGTGCCAGCAGCCAAGAGTGGATTCTCAGGGTAGAGACCCAGTACTTC; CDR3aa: CASSQEWILRVETQYF
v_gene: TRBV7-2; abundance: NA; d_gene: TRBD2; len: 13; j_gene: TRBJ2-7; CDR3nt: TGTGCCAGCAGTCAGGGACTAGCCTACGAGCAGTACTTC; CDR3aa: CASSQGLAYEQYF
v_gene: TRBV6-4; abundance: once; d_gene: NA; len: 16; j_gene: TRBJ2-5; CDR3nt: TGTGCCAGCAGTGAACCTGTGCGGGACTTTCAAGAGACCCAGTACTTC; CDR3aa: CASSEPVRDFQETQYF
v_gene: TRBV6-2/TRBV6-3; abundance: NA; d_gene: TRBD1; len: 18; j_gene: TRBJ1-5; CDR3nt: TGTGCCAGCAGTTCCGGACAGGGACGAGGGTATAGCAATCAGCCCCAGCATTTT; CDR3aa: CASSSGQGRGYSNQPQHF
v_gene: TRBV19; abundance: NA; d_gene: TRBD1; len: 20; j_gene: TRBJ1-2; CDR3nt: TGTGCCAGTAGACCCGCCCCGGGACAGGGGCCCTCCCACCTGGTGTATGGCTACACCTTC; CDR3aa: CASRPAPGQGPSHLVYGYTF
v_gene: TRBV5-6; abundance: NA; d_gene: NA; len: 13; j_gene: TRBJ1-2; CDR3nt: TGTGCCAGCAGCCCGCCGGGATTCTATGGCTACACCTTC; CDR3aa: CASSPPGFYGYTF
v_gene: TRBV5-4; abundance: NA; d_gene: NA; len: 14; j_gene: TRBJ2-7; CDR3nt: TGTGCCAGCAGCCAGACTAGTACTACCTACGAGCAGTACTTC; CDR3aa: CASSQTSTTYEQYF
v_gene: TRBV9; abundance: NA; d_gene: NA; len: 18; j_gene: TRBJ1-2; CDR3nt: TGTGCCAGCAGCGAACAACCCGGTTCAAAGGGGGCTAACTATGGCTACACCTTC; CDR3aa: CASSEQPGSKGANYGYTF
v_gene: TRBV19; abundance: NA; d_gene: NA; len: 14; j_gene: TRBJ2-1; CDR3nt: TGTGCCAGTACCAATACCGGGAGCTACAATGAGCAGTTCTTC; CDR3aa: CASTNTGSYNEQFF
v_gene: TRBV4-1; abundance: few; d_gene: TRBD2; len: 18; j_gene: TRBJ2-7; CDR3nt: TGCGCCAGCAGCCAAGATAGGGGAACCGGGACTAGCTGGGACGAGCAGTACTTC; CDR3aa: CASSQDRGTGTSWDEQYF
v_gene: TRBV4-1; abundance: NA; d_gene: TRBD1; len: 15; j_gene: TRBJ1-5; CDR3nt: TGCGCCAGCAGCCTTCGACAGGGGAGGGATCAGCCCCAGCATTTT; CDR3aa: CASSLRQGRDQPQHF
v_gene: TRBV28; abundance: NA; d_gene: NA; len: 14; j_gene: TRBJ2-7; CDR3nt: TGTGCCAGCAGCGGAGGGGACGGGGTCGGGGAGCAGTACTTC; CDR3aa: CASSGGDGVGEQYF
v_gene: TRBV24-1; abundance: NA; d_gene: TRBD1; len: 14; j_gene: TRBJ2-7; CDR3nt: TGTGCCACCAGTGACTCGACAGGGGACTACGAGCAGTACTTC; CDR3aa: CATSDSTGDYEQYF
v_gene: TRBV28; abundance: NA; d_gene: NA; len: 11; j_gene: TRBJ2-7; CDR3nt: TGTGCCAGCAGTTTACACTACGAGCAGTACTTC; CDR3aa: CASSLHYEQYF
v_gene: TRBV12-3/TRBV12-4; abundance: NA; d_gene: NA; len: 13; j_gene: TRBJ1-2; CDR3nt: TGTGCCAGCAGCCCAATTGGGGGGGCTGGCTACACCTTC; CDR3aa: CASSPIGGAGYTF
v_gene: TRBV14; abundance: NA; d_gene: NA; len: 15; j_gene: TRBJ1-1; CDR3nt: TGTGCCAGCAGCCAACCGGGACATCCGAACACTGAAGCTTTCTTT; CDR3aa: CASSQPGHPNTEAFF
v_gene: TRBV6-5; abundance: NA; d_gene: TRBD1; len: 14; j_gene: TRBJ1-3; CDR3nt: TGTGCCAGCAGGCGGACAGGCGCTGGAAACACCATATATTTT; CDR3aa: CASRRTGAGNTIYF
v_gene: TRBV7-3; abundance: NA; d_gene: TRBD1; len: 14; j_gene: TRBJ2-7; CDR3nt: TGTGCCAGCAGCTTGGGACAGGGACAAGGCGAGCAGTACTTC; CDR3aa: CASSLGQGQGEQYF
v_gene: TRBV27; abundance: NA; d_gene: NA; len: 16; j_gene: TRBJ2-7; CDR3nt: TGTGCCAGCAGTTTGCCCCGGGACACCCCTTCGAGAGAGCAGTACTTC; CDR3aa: CASSLPRDTPSREQYF
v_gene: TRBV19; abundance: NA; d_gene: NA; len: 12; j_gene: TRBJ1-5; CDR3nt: TGTGCCAGTAGGTCCCCTCCCCAGCCCCAGCATTTT; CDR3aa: CASRSPPQPQHF
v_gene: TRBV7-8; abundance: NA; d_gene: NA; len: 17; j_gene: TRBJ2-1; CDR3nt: TGTGCCAGCAGCCTTAGGTGCTGCTGGCCCCAGCGGCATGAGCAGTTCTTC; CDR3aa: CASSLRCCWPQRHEQFF
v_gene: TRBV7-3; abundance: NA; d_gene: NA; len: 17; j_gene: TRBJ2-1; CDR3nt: TGTGCCAGCAGCCCTACTCGATACAGGGATTCGGACAATGAGCAGTTCTTC; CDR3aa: CASSPTRYRDSDNEQFF
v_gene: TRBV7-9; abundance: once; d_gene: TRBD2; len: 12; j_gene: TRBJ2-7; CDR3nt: TGTGCCAGCAGCCCCGGGAGGGCCGAGCAGTACTTC; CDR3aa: CASSPGRAEQYF
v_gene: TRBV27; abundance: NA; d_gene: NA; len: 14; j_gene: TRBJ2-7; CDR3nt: TGTGCCAGCAGGACGGGGGAGGTGCCCTACGAGCAGTACTTC; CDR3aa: CASRTGEVPYEQYF